The sequence of this TCR beta chain was determined in a study of long-term antiretroviral therapy in people with HIV (dated by TCRdb to 2022 to 2024). About the investigation overall: Collection of the earliest samples took place about a decade ahead of the 2015 WHO recommendation for immediate ART, at a time when ART was typically delayed until CD4 counts fell. About 40% of the 30 participants with HIV were female. This retrospective serial study examined whether starting ART and sustained HIV suppression were associated with changes in the composition and diversity of the TRB repertoire in peripheral blood. A total of 192 cryopreserved PBMC samples came from roughly 30 adults with confirmed HIV infection and were collected serially over a mean of roughly six years (range 1-12). No cross-contamination during QIAcube processing turned up in test extractions that ran a monoclonal T-cell line alongside around 32 polyclonal samples.

Inclusion was restricted to participants for whom at least one PBMC sample before ART initiation and at least two post-ART samples were available. Treatment was received in the United States of America by all participants with HIV. Before DNA extraction, cryopreserved samples containing about 0.9-10 million PBMC were thawed and washed. At the time of the earliest PBMC sample, participants with HIV were aged between roughly 20 and 55 years. PBMC samples from each participant spanned 1-4 timepoints before ART initiation and 2-8 timepoints after ART initiation, with a median of 7 samples. For every participant, serial HIV viral load, CD4+ T-cell count, ART history and demographic data were obtained. A Qiagen kit on a QIAcube was used to extract genomic DNA from unsorted PBMC, with samples processed in batches of 12. Of note for this clone: Its specific antigen is unknown. Base-call qualities are not available, and no considerably larger clone is one nucleotide away.

The paper's findings and limits, for the study overall: The samples span the years 2004 to 2017, and the ART regimens used may be less effective than current regimens. Inferences about post-ART repertoire changes were limited because no data were available on ART adherence, viral resistance or therapy changes. CDR3 length ranges in HIV repertoires were narrower than in controls, and network structure suggested an antigen-experienced repertoire with only a slight naive shift after ART. Owing to limited PBMC availability, only the TCR beta chain was sequenced, without alpha chain pairing. ART initiation was associated with a significant increase in TRB diversity, but diversity stayed significantly below transplant donor controls even after long-term ART. Expanded TRB clones identified before ART initiation dominated the repertoire across all time points, though the dominance fluctuated and decreased in many PLHIV after ART. Because cell numbers in pre-ART samples were limited, unsorted PBMC were profiled instead of sorted CD4+ and CD8+ T cells.

The immunoSEQ hsTCRB v3.0 assay was used at survey level resolution to sequence the TRB variable region. The target sequencing depth for TRB was about 40,000-55,000 T-cell genomes per sample. Pooled TRB libraries were sequenced on an Illumina MiSeq with a v3 150-cycle kit. Under the source paper's analysis protocol: Repertoire analysis ran in R within a reproducible Nextflow workflow covering QC, data transformation and analysis. LymphoSeq2, an R package for exploring AIRR-Seq data, was used to implement custom analyses. A handful of samples that produced fewer than 5000 total TRB sequences were removed, so 150 to 200 HIV repertoires were analyzed. Among the roughly 190 retained HIV repertoires, 55 to 60 were collected before ART initiation and 120 to 140 were collected after ART initiation. Each repertoire was downsampled to 5000 TRB nucleotide sequences, and summary statistics were averaged across 100 downsampling iterations. Only TRB sequences with CDR3 regions of at least seven amino acids were retained for analysis. Diversity was measured with a Shannon entropy-derived clonality score and the Gini coefficient. In the repertoire networks, any two of the top 5000 CDR3 amino acid sequences were connected whenever the two sequences differed by an edit distance of one. For TRB CDR3 amino acid sequences, antigen specificity groups and MHC restriction were predicted with GLIPH2. CDR3 amino acid sequences were matched against VDJdb and McPAS-TCR to flag known CMV, EBV, HIV or tissue antigen associations. Pre-ART, post-ART and control groups were compared with Wilcoxon signed-rank tests and Holm-Bonferroni correction. The table comes from immuneACCESS by way of TCRdb, which keeps in-frame sequences with V and J called. Part of the clones is missing from these tables; in studies checked, under half for an unresolved V gene and the rest for unknown reasons. V and J calls and clone size are those listed in that table; D and trimming were worked out from the DNA. The sample data list 25,000 to 35,000 clones, and 85% to 95% of these were observed just once. In total, the top ten clones hold over 6% of the sample.

V sheds 0 bases and J sheds 0 bases, leaving 9 bases between their ends. The CDR3 contains 16 residues, cysteine and phenylalanine counted. CDR3 DNA only is kept here, 48 bases in frame from base 1. The germline V gene (reference sequence) yields SGHNT for CDR1 and YYREEE for CDR2. Here the sequenced sample was unsorted PBMCs, taken about 6.5 years after starting antiretroviral therapy. In this chain, TRBV5-4 is recombined with TRBJ2-2; no D gene can be assigned with confidence. The receptor's source is a woman aged 40 to 50 with HIV. This receptor carries the CDR3 CASSLGSGTNTGELFF. The sequenced DNA is TGTGCCAGCAGCTTGGGTTCCGGTACGAACACCGGGGAGCTGTTTTTT.